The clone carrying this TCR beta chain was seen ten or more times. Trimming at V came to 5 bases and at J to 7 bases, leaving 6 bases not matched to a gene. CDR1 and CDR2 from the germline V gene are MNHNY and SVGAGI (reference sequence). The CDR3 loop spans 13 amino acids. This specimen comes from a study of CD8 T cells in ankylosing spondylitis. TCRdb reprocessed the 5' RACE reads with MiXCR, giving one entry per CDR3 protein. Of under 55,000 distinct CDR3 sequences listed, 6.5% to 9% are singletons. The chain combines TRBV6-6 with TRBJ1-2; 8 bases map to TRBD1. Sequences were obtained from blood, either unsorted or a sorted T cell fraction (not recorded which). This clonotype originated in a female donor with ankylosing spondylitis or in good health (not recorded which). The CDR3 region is CASSPTGVGGYTF. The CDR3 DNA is TGTGCCAGCAGTCCGACAGGGGTAGGTGGCTACACCTTC.